This is a list of T cell receptor beta chains from one sample in a study of CD8+CD57+ T cells in acquired aplastic anemia. TCRdb itself ran the reads through MiXCR, one entry per CDR3 protein. In the table there are approximately 220,000 distinct CDR3 sequences, about 44% of which are singletons. The sequencing sample was made of sorted CD4+, CD8+, or CD8+CD57+ T cells (not recorded which) from PBMCs. The receptors originated from a human donor with aplastic anemia. Each CDR3 is given without its conserved first and last residue. D genes are given only for firm matches.

v_gene	d_gene	j_gene	CDR3aa
TRBV7-9	-	TRBJ2-1	ASSHSRSGMNEQF
TRBV9	-	TRBJ1-1	ASSPPGNTEAF
TRBV19	-	TRBJ2-7	ASSRGALAYEQY
TRBV7-9	-	TRBJ1-2	ASSPWRVNYGYT
TRBV14	-	TRBJ2-7	ASSLRAGMEQY
TRBV2	-	TRBJ2-3	ASRGNTQY
TRBV7-8	-	TRBJ2-3	ASSLAGVGDTQY
TRBV29-1	TRBD1	TRBJ1-4	SVARTGMNEKLF
TRBV28	-	TRBJ2-1	ASSLPFTGWGYNEQF
TRBV27	TRBD1	TRBJ2-1	ASLSRDSPYNEQF
TRBV6-5	-	TRBJ1-5	ASRPGILHQPQH
TRBV4-3	TRBD1	TRBJ2-7	ASSQDRQGYEQY
TRBV7-9	TRBD2	TRBJ2-3	ASSLGLAGGLTDTQY
TRBV5-1	-	TRBJ2-1	ASSLGEYNEQF
TRBV5-4	-	TRBJ1-3	ASSQGPDGNTIY
TRBV27	TRBD1	TRBJ2-7	ASSLGQGLAYEQY
TRBV7-6	TRBD2	TRBJ2-5	ASRASGGPSTTQY
TRBV20-1	TRBD2	TRBJ2-1	SARGTSSYNEQF
TRBV5-8	-	TRBJ2-1	ASSSLMGSSYNEQF
TRBV5-1	-	TRBJ1-2	ASSPTNYGYT
TRBV5-1	-	TRBJ2-5	ASSLTPQETQY
TRBV11-2	TRBD1	TRBJ2-5	ASSLRTGDYETQY
TRBV7-9	TRBD1	TRBJ2-1	ARGTGEYNEQF
TRBV12-3/TRBV12-4	-	TRBJ2-3	ASSLGARTDTQY
TRBV10-3	TRBD2	TRBJ2-1	AISWTSGYYNEQF
TRBV2	TRBD1	TRBJ2-7	ASSQGVDEQY
TRBV29-1	TRBD1	TRBJ1-1	SSVGTGNTEAF
TRBV7-8	-	TRBJ2-7	ASSFSQERYEQY
TRBV25-1	-	TRBJ2-5	ASSEWGASETQY
TRBV10-1	TRBD2	TRBJ2-5	ATSGTSGSGVKY
TRBV2	-	TRBJ1-5	ASNGQSNQPQH
TRBV19	TRBD1	TRBJ2-7	ASSPATGGYEQY
TRBV20-1	TRBD1	TRBJ1-2	SAKGTGGRYGYT
TRBV5-1	-	TRBJ1-1	ASSFAGERTEAF
TRBV2	-	TRBJ1-3	ASQTLAPGNTIY
TRBV7-9	-	TRBJ2-7	ASSVDRAGPRNEQY
TRBV6-6	-	TRBJ1-6	ASRDENNSPLH
TRBV6-1	TRBD1	TRBJ1-4	ASSDRVNEKLF
TRBV9	TRBD1	TRBJ2-2	ASSLQGPTGELF
TRBV24-1	-	TRBJ2-6	ATSHPIDNPGANVLT
TRBV3-1	-	TRBJ2-3	ASSQELAADTQY
TRBV5-1	-	TRBJ2-7	ASSRTPRNYEQY
TRBV27	-	TRBJ1-5	ASRPRGGGRQPQH
TRBV10-3	-	TRBJ2-5	ASSPRGVATQY
TRBV7-6	TRBD1	TRBJ2-5	ASSGDRGLYQETQY
TRBV24-1	TRBD1	TRBJ1-2	ATSDRDSHYGYT
TRBV7-8	-	TRBJ1-1	ASSLEVSGMNTEAF
TRBV11-2	-	TRBJ2-3	ASSLLTGTDTQY
TRBV20-1	-	TRBJ2-1	SATHTGFVQF
TRBV27	-	TRBJ2-1	ASSYEWGVRNEQF
TRBV27	-	TRBJ1-6	ASSTLGGGFNSPLH